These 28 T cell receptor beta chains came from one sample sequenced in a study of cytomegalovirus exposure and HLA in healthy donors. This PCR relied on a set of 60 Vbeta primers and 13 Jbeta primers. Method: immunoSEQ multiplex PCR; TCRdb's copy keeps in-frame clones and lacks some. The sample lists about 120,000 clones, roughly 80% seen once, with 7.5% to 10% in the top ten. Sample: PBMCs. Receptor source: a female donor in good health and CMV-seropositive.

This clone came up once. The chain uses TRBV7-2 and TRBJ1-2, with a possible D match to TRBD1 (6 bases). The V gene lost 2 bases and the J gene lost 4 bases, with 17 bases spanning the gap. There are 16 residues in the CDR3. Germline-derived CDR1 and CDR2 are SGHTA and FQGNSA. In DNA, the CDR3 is TGTGCCAGCAGCTTAACTCCGTCAGGGGTAGGCTATGGCTACACCTTC. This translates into CASSLTPSGVGYGYTF.

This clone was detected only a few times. The CDR3 sequence: CASSPKTAQETQYF. The DNA for the CDR3 is TGCGCCAGCAGCCCCAAGACAGCCCAAGAGACCCAGTACTTC. The rearrangement uses TRBV4-1 and TRBJ2-5; D possibly corresponds to TRBD1 (5 bases). The V gene's germline CDR1 is MGHRA and CDR2 YSYEKL. V lost 4 bases, J lost 1 base, and 10 bases lay in between. This CDR3 is built from 14 residues.

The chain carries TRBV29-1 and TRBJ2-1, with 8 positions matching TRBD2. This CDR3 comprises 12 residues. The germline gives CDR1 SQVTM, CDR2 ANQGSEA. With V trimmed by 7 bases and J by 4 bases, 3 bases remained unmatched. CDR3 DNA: TGCAGCGGGGCTAGCGGGTACAATGAGCAGTTCTTC. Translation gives CSGASGYNEQFF.

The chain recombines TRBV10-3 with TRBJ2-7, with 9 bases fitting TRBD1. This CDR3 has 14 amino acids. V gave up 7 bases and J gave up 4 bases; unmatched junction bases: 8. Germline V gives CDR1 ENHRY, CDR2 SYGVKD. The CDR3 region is CAITPGQGGYEQYF. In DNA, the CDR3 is TGTGCCATCACCCCGGGACAGGGTGGGTACGAGCAGTACTTC.

CDR3 in amino acids: CASSLRGANTGELFF. The DNA for the CDR3 is TGTGCCAGCAGTTTACGGGGGGCGAACACCGGGGAGCTGTTTTTT. This chain connects TRBV27 to TRBJ2-2, with 7 nucleotides matching TRBD2. Germline CDR1 and CDR2: MNHEY and SMNVEV (reference sequence). With V trimmed by 2 bases and J by 0 bases, 0 bases remained unmatched. The CDR3 has 15 amino acids.

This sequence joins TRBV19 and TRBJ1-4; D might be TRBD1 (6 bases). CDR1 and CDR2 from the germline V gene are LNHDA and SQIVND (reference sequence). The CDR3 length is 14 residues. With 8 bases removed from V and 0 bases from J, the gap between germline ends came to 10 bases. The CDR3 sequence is CASSDSSTNEKLFF. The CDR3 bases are TGTGCCAGTTCGGACAGTTCAACTAATGAAAAACTGTTTTTT.

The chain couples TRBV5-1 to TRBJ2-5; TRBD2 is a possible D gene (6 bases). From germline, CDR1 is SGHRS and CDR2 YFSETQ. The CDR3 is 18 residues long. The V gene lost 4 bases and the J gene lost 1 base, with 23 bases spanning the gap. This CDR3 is CASSTGLLAARAQETQYF. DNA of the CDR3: TGCGCCAGCAGCACGGGGCTACTAGCAGCACGAGCCCAAGAGACCCAGTACTTC.

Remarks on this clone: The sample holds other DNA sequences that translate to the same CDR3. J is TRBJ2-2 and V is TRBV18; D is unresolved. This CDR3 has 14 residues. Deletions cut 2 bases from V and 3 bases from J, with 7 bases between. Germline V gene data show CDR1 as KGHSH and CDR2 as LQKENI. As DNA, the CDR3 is TGTGCCAGCTCACCAGTTGCAGACACCGGGGAGCTGTTTTTT. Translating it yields CASSPVADTGELFF.

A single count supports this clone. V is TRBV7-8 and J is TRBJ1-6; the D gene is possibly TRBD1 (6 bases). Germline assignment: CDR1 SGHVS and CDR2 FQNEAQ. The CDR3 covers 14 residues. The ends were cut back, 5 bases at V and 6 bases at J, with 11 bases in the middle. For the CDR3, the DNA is TGTGCCAGCAGCCCAGGACAGATTAATTCACCCCTCCACTTT. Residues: CASSPGQINSPLHF.

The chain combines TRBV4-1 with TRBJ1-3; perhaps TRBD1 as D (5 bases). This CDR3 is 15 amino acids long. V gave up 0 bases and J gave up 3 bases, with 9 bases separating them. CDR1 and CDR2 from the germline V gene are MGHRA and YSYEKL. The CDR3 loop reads CASSQDGGSGNTIYF. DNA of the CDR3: TGCGCCAGCAGCCAAGACGGGGGGAGTGGAAACACCATATATTTT.

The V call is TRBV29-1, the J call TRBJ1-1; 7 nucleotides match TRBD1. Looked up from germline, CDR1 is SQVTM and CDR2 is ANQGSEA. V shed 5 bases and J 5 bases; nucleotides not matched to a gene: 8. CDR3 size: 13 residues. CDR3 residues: CSVTWTGRTEAFF. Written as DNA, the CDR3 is TGCAGCGTTACCTGGACAGGAAGGACTGAAGCTTTCTTT.

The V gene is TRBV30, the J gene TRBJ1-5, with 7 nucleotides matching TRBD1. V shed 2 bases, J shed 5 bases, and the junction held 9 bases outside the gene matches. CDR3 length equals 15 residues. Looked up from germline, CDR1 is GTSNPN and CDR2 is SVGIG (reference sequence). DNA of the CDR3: TGTGCCTGGAGTTCCAAGTCACAGGGGTATCAGCCCCAGCATTTT. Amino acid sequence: CAWSSKSQGYQPQHF. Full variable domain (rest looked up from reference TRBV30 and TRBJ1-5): SQTIHQWPATLVQPVGSPLSLECTVEGTSNPNLYWYRQAAGRGLQLLFYSVGIGQISSEVPQNLSASRPQDRQFILSSKKLLLSDSGFYLCAWSSKSQGYQPQHFGDGTRLSIL.

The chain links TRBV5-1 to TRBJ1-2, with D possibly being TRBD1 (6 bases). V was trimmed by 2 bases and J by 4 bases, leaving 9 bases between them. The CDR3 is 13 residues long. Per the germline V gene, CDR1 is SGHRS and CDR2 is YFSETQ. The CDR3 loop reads CASSLGQSYGYTF. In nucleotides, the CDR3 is TGCGCCAGCAGCTTAGGACAGTCCTATGGCTACACCTTC.

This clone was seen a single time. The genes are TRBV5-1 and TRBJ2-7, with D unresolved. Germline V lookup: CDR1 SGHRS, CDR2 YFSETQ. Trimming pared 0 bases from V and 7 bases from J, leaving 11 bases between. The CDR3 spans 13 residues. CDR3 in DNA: TGCGCCAGCAGCTTGGAGAGTCCCGGGGAGCAGTACTTC. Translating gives CASSLESPGEQYF.

The CDR3 is CASTPPGESNEQFF. The CDR3 coding sequence is TGTGCCAGCACCCCCCCAGGGGAGAGCAATGAGCAGTTCTTC. This rearrangement joins TRBV28 to TRBJ2-1, with D possibly being TRBD1 (6 bases). The ends were cut back, 7 bases at V and 6 bases at J, with 16 bases in the middle. The CDR3 length is 14 residues. Germline CDR1 is MDHEN and CDR2 is SYDVKM.

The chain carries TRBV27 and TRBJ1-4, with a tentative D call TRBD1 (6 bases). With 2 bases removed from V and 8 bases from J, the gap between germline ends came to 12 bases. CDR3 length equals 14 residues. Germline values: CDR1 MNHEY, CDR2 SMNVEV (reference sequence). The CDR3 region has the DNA TGTGCCAGCAGTTTAGCGGGGGCTGGGGAAAAACTGTTTTTT. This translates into CASSLAGAGEKLFF.

CDR3 residues: CASSQDRGAYEQYF. CDR3 DNA: TGCGCCAGCAGCCAAGACAGGGGGGCCTACGAGCAGTACTTC. The chain couples TRBV4-1 to TRBJ2-7; D perhaps matches TRBD1 (7 bases). V shed 0 bases and J shed 2 bases, with 8 bases lying between them. The CDR3 is 14 residues long. In germline, CDR1 is MGHRA, CDR2 YSYEKL.

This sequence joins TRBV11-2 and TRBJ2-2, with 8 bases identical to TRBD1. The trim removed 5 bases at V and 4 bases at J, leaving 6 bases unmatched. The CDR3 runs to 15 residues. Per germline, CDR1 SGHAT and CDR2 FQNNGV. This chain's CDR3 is CASSLTGAGTGELFF. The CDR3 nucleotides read TGTGCCAGCAGCCTGACAGGGGCGGGCACCGGGGAGCTGTTTTTT.

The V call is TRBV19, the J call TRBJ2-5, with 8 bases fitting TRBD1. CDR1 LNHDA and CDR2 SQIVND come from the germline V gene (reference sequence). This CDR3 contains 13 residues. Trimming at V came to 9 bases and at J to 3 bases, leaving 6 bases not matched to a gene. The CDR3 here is CASRSGQEETQYF. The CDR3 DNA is TGTGCCAGCCGATCGGGACAGGAAGAGACCCAGTACTTC.

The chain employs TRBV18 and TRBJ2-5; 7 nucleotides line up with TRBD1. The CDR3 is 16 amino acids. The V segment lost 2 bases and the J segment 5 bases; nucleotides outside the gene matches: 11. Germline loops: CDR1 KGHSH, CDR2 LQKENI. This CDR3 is CASSPKKQGHSETQYF. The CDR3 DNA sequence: TGTGCCAGCTCACCAAAAAAACAGGGGCACAGTGAGACCCAGTACTTC.

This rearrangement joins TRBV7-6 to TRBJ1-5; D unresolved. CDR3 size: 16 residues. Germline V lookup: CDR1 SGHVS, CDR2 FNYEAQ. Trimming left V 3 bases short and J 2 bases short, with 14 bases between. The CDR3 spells CASSFGKGGGNQPQHF. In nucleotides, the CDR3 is TGTGCCAGCAGCTTTGGCAAGGGAGGCGGCAATCAGCCCCAGCATTTT.

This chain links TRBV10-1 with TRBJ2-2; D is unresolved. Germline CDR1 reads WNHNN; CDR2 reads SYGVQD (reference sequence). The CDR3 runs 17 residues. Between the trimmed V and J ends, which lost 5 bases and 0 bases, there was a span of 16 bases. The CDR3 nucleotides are TGCGCCAGCAGTACCAACCCAGCGTTTTCGAACACCGGGGAGCTGTTTTTT. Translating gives CASSTNPAFSNTGELFF.

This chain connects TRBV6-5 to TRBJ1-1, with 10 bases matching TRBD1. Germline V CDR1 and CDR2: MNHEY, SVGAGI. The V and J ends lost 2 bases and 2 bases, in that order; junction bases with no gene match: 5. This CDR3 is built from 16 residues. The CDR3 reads CASSYERDRGNTEAFF. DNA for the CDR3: TGTGCCAGCAGTTACGAGCGGGACAGGGGTAACACTGAAGCTTTCTTT.

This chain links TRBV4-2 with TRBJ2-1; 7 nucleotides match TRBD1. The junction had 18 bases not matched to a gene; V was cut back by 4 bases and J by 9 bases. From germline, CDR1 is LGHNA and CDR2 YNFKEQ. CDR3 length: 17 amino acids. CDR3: CASSLHRETGIRGEQFF. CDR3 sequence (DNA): TGTGCCAGCAGCCTACACCGAGAGACAGGGATTAGAGGTGAGCAGTTCTTC.

The chain's CDR3 is CASSWDRGPYEQYF. DNA for the CDR3: TGTGCCAGCAGCTGGGACAGGGGTCCCTACGAGCAGTACTTC. The rearrangement links TRBV6-1 to TRBJ2-7; 10 bases agree with TRBD1. The length of the CDR3 is 14 residues. Germline CDR1 is MNHNS and CDR2 is SASEGT. V was pared by 6 bases and J by 2 bases, with 4 bases of the junction left unmatched.

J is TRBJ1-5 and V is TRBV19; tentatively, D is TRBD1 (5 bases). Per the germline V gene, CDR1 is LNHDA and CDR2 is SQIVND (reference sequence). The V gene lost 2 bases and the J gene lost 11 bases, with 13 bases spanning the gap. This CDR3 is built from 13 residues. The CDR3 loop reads CASSIQGGETQHF. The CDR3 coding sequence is TGTGCCAGTAGTATACAGGGCGGTGAGACCCAGCATTTT.

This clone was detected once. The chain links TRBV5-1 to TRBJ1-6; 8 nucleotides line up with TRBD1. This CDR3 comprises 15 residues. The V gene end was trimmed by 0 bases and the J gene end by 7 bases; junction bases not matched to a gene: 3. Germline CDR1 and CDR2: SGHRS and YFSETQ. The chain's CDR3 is CASSLGTGINSPLHF. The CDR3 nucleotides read TGCGCCAGCAGCTTGGGGACAGGGATAAATTCACCCCTCCACTTT. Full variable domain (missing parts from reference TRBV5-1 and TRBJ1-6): KAGVTQTPRYLIKTRGQQVTLSCSPISGHRSVSWYQQTPGQGLQFLFEYFSETQRNKGNFPGRFSGRQFSNSRSEMNVSTLELGDSALYLCASSLGTGINSPLHFGNGTRLTVT.

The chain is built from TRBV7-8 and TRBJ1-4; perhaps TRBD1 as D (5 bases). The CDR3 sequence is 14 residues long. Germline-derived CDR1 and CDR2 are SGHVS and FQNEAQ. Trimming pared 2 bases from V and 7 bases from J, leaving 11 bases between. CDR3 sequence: CASSLMGQGEKLFF. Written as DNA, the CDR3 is TGTGCCAGCAGCTTAATGGGGCAAGGTGAAAAACTGTTTTTT.